Below are 2 T cell receptor beta chains sequenced from a single sample in a study of naive and memory T cell subsets. Their cognate antigens are unknown. The beta constant-region primer was an equimolar mix of two oligonucleotides covering TRBC1 and TRBC2. Ligated cDNA was amplified by four rounds of PCR with nested alpha and beta constant-region primers and SP2. TCRdb itself ran the UMI-ligation and nested PCR reads through MiXCR, one entry per CDR3 protein. The sample lists more than 120,000 distinct CDR3 sequences; under 25% were seen once. The study, taken as a whole, reports: Especially in CD8 cells, naive repertoires contained a few larger clonotypes, possibly CD45RA-re-expressing memory cells.

What was sequenced was naive CD8+ T cells from blood. The receptors stem from a human donor in good health.

V gene TRBV12-3 or TRBV12-4 combines with J gene TRBJ1-1, with D unclear. The CDR3 sequence is 16 residues long. V lost 7 bases to trimming and J lost 2 bases, with 20 bases between them. CDR3 in DNA: TGTGCCAGCACCCGTCATACACGGCTAATCAACACTGAAGCTTTCTTT. Translation: CASTRHTRLINTEAFF.

V gene TRBV7-2 combines with J gene TRBJ1-5; D is undetermined. V lost 1 base, J lost 7 bases, and 14 bases lay in between. Germline V gene lookup returns CDR1 SGHTA and CDR2 FQGNSA. This CDR3 comprises 15 residues. The chain's CDR3 is CASSLEPPSAQPQHF. The DNA of the CDR3 is TGTGCCAGCAGCTTAGAACCCCCCAGTGCCCAGCCCCAGCATTTT.